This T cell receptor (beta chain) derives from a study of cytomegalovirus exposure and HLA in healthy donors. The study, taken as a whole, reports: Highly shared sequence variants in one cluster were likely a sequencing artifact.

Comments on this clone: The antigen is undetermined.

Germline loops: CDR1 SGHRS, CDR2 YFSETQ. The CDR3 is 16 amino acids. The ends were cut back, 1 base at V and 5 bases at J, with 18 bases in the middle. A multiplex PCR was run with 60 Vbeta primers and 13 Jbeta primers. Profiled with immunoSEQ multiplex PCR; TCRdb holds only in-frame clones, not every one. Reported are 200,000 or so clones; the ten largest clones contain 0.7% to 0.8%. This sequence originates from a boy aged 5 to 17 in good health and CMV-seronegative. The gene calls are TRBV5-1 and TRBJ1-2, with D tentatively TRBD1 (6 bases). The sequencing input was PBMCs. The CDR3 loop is CASSLRADGTPYGYTF. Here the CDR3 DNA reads TGCGCCAGCAGCTTGAGGGCGGACGGGACACCTTATGGCTACACCTTC.